The rows below give T cell receptor beta chains drawn from one sample of a study of cytomegalovirus exposure and HLA in healthy donors. Data came from immunoSEQ multiplex PCR; TCRdb stores just in-frame clones and leaves some out. The sample lists roughly 160,000 clones, about two thirds occurring once. The specimen sequenced was PBMCs. These receptors all stem from a woman younger than 45 in good health and CMV-seronegative. Both conserved end residues are part of each CDR3. D genes are given only for firm matches. Some rows have no size entry. The others give once, few or many, or a class for an expanded clone.

v_gene: TRBV7-8; abundance: .; j_gene: TRBJ2-5; d_gene: .; CDR3aa: CASSLNPGETQYF; CDR3nt: TGTGCCAGCAGCTTAAACCCAGGGGAGACCCAGTACTTC
v_gene: TRBV4-1; abundance: once; j_gene: TRBJ1-1; d_gene: .; CDR3aa: CASSERGSTEAFF; CDR3nt: TGCGCCAGCAGCGAGAGGGGGAGCACTGAAGCTTTCTTT
v_gene: TRBV21-1; abundance: .; j_gene: TRBJ1-1; d_gene: .; CDR3aa: CASSKQVAGTELCGAFF; CDR3nt: TGTGCCAGCAGCAAACAGGTGGCGGGGACAGAGCTCTGCGGGGCTTTCTTT
v_gene: TRBV7-2; abundance: .; j_gene: TRBJ2-2; d_gene: TRBD1; CDR3aa: CASSLRGRTGELFF; CDR3nt: TGTGCCAGCAGCTTAAGGGGGCGCACCGGGGAGCTGTTTTTT
v_gene: TRBV6-1; abundance: .; j_gene: TRBJ1-1; d_gene: .; CDR3aa: CASGKDIQAFF; CDR3nt: TGTGCCAGCGGAAAGGACATTCAAGCTTTCTTT
v_gene: TRBV6-5; abundance: .; j_gene: TRBJ1-4; d_gene: TRBD1; CDR3aa: CASRIDRGNEKLFF; CDR3nt: TGTGCCAGCAGAATCGACAGGGGGAACGAAAAACTGTTTTTT
v_gene: TRBV27; abundance: .; j_gene: TRBJ1-5; d_gene: TRBD1; CDR3aa: CATRDRGFDQPQHF; CDR3nt: TGTGCCACCAGGGACAGGGGGTTCGATCAGCCCCAGCATTTT
v_gene: TRBV2; abundance: .; j_gene: TRBJ2-3; d_gene: TRBD1; CDR3aa: CASSRDREDTQYF; CDR3nt: TGTGCCAGCAGCCGGGACAGGGAGGATACGCAGTATTTT
v_gene: TRBV4-3; abundance: few; j_gene: TRBJ1-4; d_gene: .; CDR3aa: CASSQSPRQFNEKLFF; CDR3nt: TGCGCCAGCAGCCAGTCACCGAGGCAGTTTAATGAAAAACTGTTTTTT
v_gene: TRBV2; abundance: .; j_gene: TRBJ1-2; d_gene: .; CDR3aa: CASETEAALNYGYTF; CDR3nt: TGTGCCAGCGAAACGGAGGCAGCTTTAAACTATGGCTACACCTTC
v_gene: TRBV28; abundance: .; j_gene: TRBJ1-4; d_gene: TRBD1; CDR3aa: CASSLPGTGGIDEKLFF; CDR3nt: TGTGCCAGCAGTTTACCCGGGACAGGGGGCATAGATGAAAAACTGTTTTTT
v_gene: TRBV29-1; abundance: .; j_gene: TRBJ1-1; d_gene: .; CDR3aa: CSVLRGRVSEAFF; CDR3nt: TGCAGCGTGCTGAGAGGGAGAGTCTCTGAAGCTTTCTTT
v_gene: TRBV2; abundance: .; j_gene: TRBJ1-1; d_gene: .; CDR3aa: CASSEWRMNTEAFF; CDR3nt: TGTGCCAGCAGTGAGTGGAGAATGAACACTGAAGCTTTCTTT
v_gene: TRBV27; abundance: few; j_gene: TRBJ1-1; d_gene: .; CDR3aa: CASKKHRENTEAFF; CDR3nt: TGTGCCAGCAAGAAGCACAGGGAGAACACTGAAGCTTTCTTT
v_gene: TRBV19; abundance: .; j_gene: TRBJ2-7; d_gene: TRBD1; CDR3aa: CASSITGASYEQYF; CDR3nt: TGTGCCAGTAGTATCACAGGGGCCTCCTACGAGCAGTACTTC
v_gene: TRBV2; abundance: .; j_gene: TRBJ1-5; d_gene: .; CDR3aa: CASSDRGSNQPQHF; CDR3nt: TGTGCCAGCAGTGACAGGGGCAGCAATCAGCCCCAGCATTTT
v_gene: TRBV27; abundance: .; j_gene: TRBJ1-2; d_gene: TRBD1; CDR3aa: CASSRDSYGGGYTF; CDR3nt: TGTGCCAGCAGCAGGGACAGTTATGGAGGTGGCTACACCTTC
v_gene: TRBV5-6; abundance: .; j_gene: TRBJ2-7; d_gene: .; CDR3aa: CASSYGTYEQYF; CDR3nt: TGTGCCAGCAGCTACGGGACTTACGAGCAGTACTTC
v_gene: TRBV7-2; abundance: .; j_gene: TRBJ2-3; d_gene: .; CDR3aa: CASSTPARSAVSSTDTQYF; CDR3nt: TGTGCCAGCAGCACCCCCGCTAGGTCCGCCGTTTCTAGCACAGATACGCAGTATTTT
v_gene: TRBV2; abundance: .; j_gene: TRBJ1-4; d_gene: .; CDR3aa: CASSATHYGEKLFF; CDR3nt: TGTGCCAGCAGTGCAACCCACTATGGGGAAAAACTGTTTTTT
v_gene: TRBV28; abundance: .; j_gene: TRBJ1-1; d_gene: TRBD1; CDR3aa: CASRPPQGTVNTEAFF; CDR3nt: TGTGCCAGCAGGCCTCCACAGGGGACAGTGAACACTGAAGCTTTCTTT
v_gene: TRBV19; abundance: .; j_gene: TRBJ1-5; d_gene: .; CDR3aa: CASSMKSGYSNQPQHF; CDR3nt: TGTGCCAGTAGTATGAAGAGCGGTTATAGCAATCAGCCCCAGCATTTT
v_gene: TRBV6-6; abundance: few; j_gene: TRBJ2-5; d_gene: TRBD1; CDR3aa: CASSPQGAGETQYF; CDR3nt: TGTGCCAGCAGTCCTCAGGGGGCAGGGGAGACCCAGTACTTC
v_gene: TRBV7-2; abundance: .; j_gene: TRBJ2-1; d_gene: TRBD2; CDR3aa: CASTGGGRRNEQFF; CDR3nt: TGTGCCAGCACGGGGGGAGGGAGGAGGAATGAGCAGTTCTTC
v_gene: TRBV7-2; abundance: .; j_gene: TRBJ2-3; d_gene: .; CDR3aa: CASSFYGEAGTDTQYF; CDR3nt: TGTGCCAGCAGCTTCTATGGGGAAGCGGGCACAGATACGCAGTATTTT
v_gene: TRBV5-4; abundance: .; j_gene: TRBJ2-1; d_gene: .; CDR3aa: CASSFSGSRDNEQFF; CDR3nt: TGTGCCAGCAGCTTTAGTGGGAGTCGCGACAATGAGCAGTTCTTC
v_gene: TRBV7-2; abundance: few; j_gene: TRBJ2-5; d_gene: TRBD1; CDR3aa: CASSQQGWQETQYF; CDR3nt: TGTGCCAGCAGCCAACAGGGGTGGCAAGAGACCCAGTACTTC
v_gene: TRBV11-3; abundance: few; j_gene: TRBJ2-7; d_gene: .; CDR3aa: CASSLEGDSYEQYF; CDR3nt: TGTGCCAGCAGCTTAGAAGGGGACTCCTACGAGCAGTACTTC
v_gene: TRBV5-1; abundance: .; j_gene: TRBJ2-1; d_gene: .; CDR3aa: CASSLGTNYNEQFF; CDR3nt: TGCGCCAGCAGCTTGGGGACTAACTACAATGAGCAGTTCTTC
v_gene: TRBV11-1; abundance: .; j_gene: TRBJ2-7; d_gene: TRBD2; CDR3aa: CASSHRLAGALGEQYF; CDR3nt: TGTGCCAGCAGCCACAGACTAGCGGGGGCCCTGGGGGAGCAGTACTTC
v_gene: TRBV5-1; abundance: once; j_gene: TRBJ2-2; d_gene: .; CDR3aa: CASSPQGLLNTGELFF; CDR3nt: TGCGCCAGCAGCCCCCAGGGGCTTCTGAACACCGGGGAGCTGTTTTTT
v_gene: TRBV5-6; abundance: .; j_gene: TRBJ1-6; d_gene: .; CDR3aa: CASSLVGNSYNSPLHF; CDR3nt: TGTGCCAGCAGCTTGGTGGGCAACTCCTATAATTCACCCCTCCACTTT
v_gene: TRBV7-3; abundance: .; j_gene: TRBJ2-2; d_gene: .; CDR3aa: CASSLWDSKGLTGELFF; CDR3nt: TGTGCCAGCAGCTTATGGGACTCCAAGGGCCTCACCGGGGAGCTGTTTTTT
v_gene: TRBV29-1; abundance: .; j_gene: TRBJ2-2; d_gene: .; CDR3aa: CSAFGEYTGELFF; CDR3nt: TGCAGCGCCTTCGGGGAGTACACCGGGGAGCTGTTTTTT
v_gene: TRBV15; abundance: .; j_gene: TRBJ1-6; d_gene: TRBD1; CDR3aa: CATSREYLDRGNSPLHF; CDR3nt: TGTGCCACCAGCAGAGAATATCTAGACAGGGGCAATTCACCCCTCCACTTT
v_gene: TRBV19; abundance: .; j_gene: TRBJ1-1; d_gene: TRBD1; CDR3aa: CASTQTGWGDTEAFF; CDR3nt: TGTGCCAGTACCCAGACAGGGTGGGGGGACACTGAAGCTTTCTTT
v_gene: TRBV19; abundance: .; j_gene: TRBJ2-1; d_gene: TRBD1; CDR3aa: CASSTRQGAKGNEQFF; CDR3nt: TGTGCCAGTAGTACACGACAGGGGGCAAAAGGCAATGAGCAGTTCTTC
v_gene: TRBV9; abundance: .; j_gene: TRBJ2-7; d_gene: .; CDR3aa: CASSANPGAEVEQYF; CDR3nt: TGTGCCAGCAGCGCCAACCCGGGAGCCGAAGTGGAGCAGTACTTC
v_gene: TRBV28; abundance: .; j_gene: TRBJ2-7; d_gene: .; CDR3aa: CASSFPGSSDEQYF; CDR3nt: TGTGCCAGCAGTTTCCCAGGGTCTAGCGACGAGCAGTACTTC
v_gene: TRBV6-5; abundance: few; j_gene: TRBJ1-2; d_gene: TRBD1; CDR3aa: CASSAGQDTNYGYPF; CDR3nt: TGTGCCAGCAGTGCCGGACAGGACACTAACTATGGCTACCCCTTC
v_gene: TRBV12-5; abundance: .; j_gene: TRBJ1-1; d_gene: TRBD1; CDR3aa: CASGTGQENTEAFF; CDR3nt: TGTGCTAGTGGAACGGGACAGGAGAACACTGAAGCTTTCTTT